A single sample is the source of the 23 T cell receptor beta chains below, sequenced in a study of CD8 T cells in ankylosing spondylitis. TCRdb redid the calling of the 5' RACE reads with MiXCR, one entry per CDR3 protein. The table has about 350,000 distinct CDR3 sequences, 20% seen once. Sequencing was carried out using blood, either unsorted or a sorted T cell fraction (not recorded which). The source of these receptors is a male donor with ankylosing spondylitis or in good health (not recorded which).

The V gene is TRBV4-2, the J gene TRBJ2-7, with D possibly being TRBD1 (6 bases). Germline loops: CDR1 LGHNA, CDR2 YNFKEQ. V was pared by 5 bases and J by 0 bases, with 14 bases between. CDR3 length: 15 amino acids. CDR3 protein: CASSSRQAGSYEQYF. Here the CDR3 DNA reads TGTGCCAGCAGCTCCAGACAGGCCGGCTCCTACGAGCAGTACTTC.

The sample holds a few counts of this clonotype. The V and J genes are TRBV30 and TRBJ2-1; 9 nucleotides align to TRBD2. The CDR3 length is 14 residues. V trimming: 3 bases; J trimming: 4 bases; junction bases outside the gene matches: 4. Germline V gene data show CDR1 as GTSNPN and CDR2 as SVGIG (reference sequence). The CDR3 DNA sequence: TGTGCCTGGAGGGGCGGGGGGGTTTACAATGAGCAGTTCTTC. It specifies CAWRGGGVYNEQFF. Together with reference TRBV30 and TRBJ2-1, the CDR3 gives the full variable domain: SQTIHQWPATLVQPVGSPLSLECTVEGTSNPNLYWYRQAAGRGLQLLFYSVGIGQISSEVPQNLSASRPQDRQFILSSKKLLLSDSGFYLCAWRGGGVYNEQFFGPGTRLTVL.

V is TRBV30 and J is TRBJ2-7; D ambiguous. Trimming shortened V by 0 bases and J by 1 base, and 7 bases separated the two germline ends. The germline CDR1 and CDR2 sequences are GTSNPN and SVGIG (reference sequence). The CDR3 consists of 13 residues. The CDR3 nucleotides read TGTGCCTGGAGTGTACACAGTTCCTACGAGCAGTACTTC. This sequence encodes CAWSVHSSYEQYF.

V and J are TRBV24-1 and TRBJ2-1; TRBD2 is a possible D gene (5 bases). The CDR3 extends over 14 amino acids. The V end was cut by 1 base, the J end by 5 bases, with 8 bases between. Per the germline V gene, CDR1 is KGHDR and CDR2 is SFDVKD. CDR3 nucleotides: TGTGCCACCAGTGATTTTACGGGGAACAATGAGCAGTTCTTC. Protein: CATSDFTGNNEQFF.

This clonotype was seen a few times. The rearrangement joins TRBV6-5 to TRBJ2-7; D call uncertain. This CDR3 is built from 14 residues. V was shortened by 0 bases and J by 3 bases, with 9 bases between the two germline ends. The germline V gene encodes CDR1 MNHEY and CDR2 SVGAGI. CDR3 region: CASSYSTGNYEQYF. The CDR3 coding sequence is TGTGCCAGCAGTTACTCTACGGGCAACTACGAGCAGTACTTC.

This clonotype was recorded a few times. The CDR3 region is CASSPSQGGETQYF. As DNA, the CDR3 is TGCGCCAGCAGCCCCTCACAAGGTGGGGAGACCCAGTACTTC. The V and J genes are TRBV4-1 and TRBJ2-5; D gene unclear. Germline values: CDR1 MGHRA, CDR2 YSYEKL. V lost 4 bases and J lost 5, with 14 bases in between. The CDR3 runs 14 residues.

Of note for this clonotype: The limits of the CDR3 on the DNA are not certain, so only TCRdb's listed CDR3 is given. The chain carries TRBV6-5 and TRBJ2-7; TRBD2, as called in the table, went unchecked against the DNA. The CDR3 length equals 15 residues, ends included. Germline-derived CDR1 and CDR2 are MNHEY and SVGAGI. The CDR3 here is CASSSAPGLSYEQYF.

CDR3 amino acids: CATTGGRTDTQYF. CDR3 sequence (DNA): TGTGCCACTACAGGGGGGAGGACAGATACGCAGTATTTT. The genes are TRBV12-3 or TRBV12-4 and TRBJ2-3; 8 bases map to TRBD1. This CDR3 region has 13 residues. The V gene end was trimmed by 10 bases and the J gene end by 3 bases; junction bases not matched to a gene: 6.

The chain employs TRBV4-1 and TRBJ2-2; possibly TRBD1 or TRBD2 for D (5 bases each). Between the trimmed V and J ends, which lost 4 bases and 1 base, there was a span of 10 bases. This CDR3 has 15 amino acids. The germline gives CDR1 MGHRA, CDR2 YSYEKL. The CDR3 bases are TGCGCCAGCAGCCCGGGACCCATGAACACCGGGGAGCTGTTTTTT. As protein: CASSPGPMNTGELFF.

This sequence joins TRBV2 and TRBJ2-7; D remains ambiguous. The CDR3 is made up of 13 amino acids. Trimming removed 8 bases at V and 2 bases at J, with 13 bases between. Germline CDR1 reads SNHLY; CDR2 reads FYNNEI. CDR3 bases: TGTGCCAGCGTTGATGGCAGAACCTACGAGCAGTACTTC. It specifies CASVDGRTYEQYF.

J is TRBJ1-3 and V is TRBV9, with TRBD1 matching 12 bases. Trimming removed 3 bases from V and 4 bases from J; junction bases left unmatched: 5. Germline-derived CDR1 and CDR2 are SGDLS and YYNGEE. The CDR3 runs 16 residues. CDR3 loop: CASSGGQGAIGNTIYF. CDR3 bases: TGTGCCAGCAGCGGGGGACAGGGGGCGATCGGAAACACCATATATTTT.

This clonotype was seen many times. The chain couples TRBV28 to TRBJ2-4; TRBD1 is a possible D gene (5 bases). Trimming took off 4 bases at V and 7 bases at J, with 11 bases between the two ends. The CDR3 spans 13 residues. Per germline, CDR1 MDHEN and CDR2 SYDVKM. CDR3 sequence reads: CASSSGIENIQYF. CDR3 bases: TGTGCCAGCAGTTCAGGGATTGAGAACATTCAGTACTTC.

V and J are TRBV6-5 and TRBJ2-1; D is unclear. Germline CDR1 reads MNHEY; CDR2 reads SVGAGI. V shed 3 bases and J shed 0 bases, with 12 bases lying between them. The CDR3 runs to 16 residues. CDR3 protein: CASSYVAPSSYNEQFF. CDR3 DNA: TGTGCCAGCAGTTATGTGGCACCGAGCTCCTACAATGAGCAGTTCTTC.

This clonotype was counted between two and nine times. This rearrangement joins TRBV10-3 to TRBJ1-2; D gene uncertain. The CDR3 runs 14 residues. Germline CDR1 ENHRY, CDR2 SYGVKD. With 6 bases removed from V and 1 base from J, the gap between germline ends came to 12 bases. The CDR3 bases are TGTGCCATCAGGGCGGGCAAGCTTAACTATGGCTACACCTTC. Translated: CAIRAGKLNYGYTF.

The chain employs TRBV6-5 and TRBJ2-7; maybe TRBD1 (6 bases). In germline, CDR1 is MNHEY, CDR2 SVGAGI. The CDR3 extends over 14 amino acids. Trimming removed 2 bases at V and 0 bases at J, with 8 bases between. The CDR3 is CASSYRGISYEQYF. In nucleotides, the CDR3 is TGTGCCAGCAGTTACAGGGGGATCTCCTACGAGCAGTACTTC.

The chain links TRBV27 to TRBJ2-7; D is unclear. The germline V gene encodes CDR1 MNHEY and CDR2 SMNVEV (reference sequence). V was cut by 0 bases and J by 1 base, with 10 bases left in between. The CDR3 sequence is 15 residues long. CDR3 residues: CASSLSTDLSYEQYF. The CDR3 nucleotides read TGTGCCAGCAGTTTATCGACGGACCTTTCCTACGAGCAGTACTTC.

The rearrangement joins TRBV12-3 or TRBV12-4 to TRBJ1-5; no definite D call. The V end was cut by 6 bases, the J end by 0 bases, with 12 bases between. The CDR3 totals 15 residues. CDR3 sequence (DNA): TGTGCCAGCAGCTCCGACACTTATAGCAATCAGCCCCAGCATTTT. It codes for CASSSDTYSNQPQHF.

The table lists this clonotype with a few counts. The V and J genes are TRBV6-1 and TRBJ2-7; D is unclear. The CDR3 length is 14 residues. Germline CDR1 is MNHNS and CDR2 is SASEGT. V was clipped by 5 bases and J by 3 bases, with 14 bases between them. The CDR3 DNA is TGTGCCAGCAGTCTGTCTACCGGCAACTACGAGCAGTACTTC. The encoded protein is CASSLSTGNYEQYF.

In this sample, this clonotype turned up a few times. The rearrangement links TRBV4-2 to TRBJ2-7; maybe TRBD2 (5 bases). The CDR3 length is 15 residues. The germline V gene has CDR1 LGHNA and CDR2 YNFKEQ. V was shortened by 0 bases and J by 1 base, with 10 bases between the two germline ends. The CDR3 DNA sequence: TGTGCCAGCAGCCAAGACCTAGCCAATTCCTACGAGCAGTACTTC. Translated: CASSQDLANSYEQYF.

This clonotype has ten or more counts. The chain combines TRBV29-1 with TRBJ2-3; the D gene is possibly TRBD1 (5 bases). The CDR3 spans 12 residues. V lost 6 bases, J lost 1 base, and 8 bases lay in between. CDR1 and CDR2 (germline): SQVTM, ANQGSEA. The chain's CDR3 is CSVLTGTDTQYF. For the CDR3, the DNA is TGCAGCGTACTGACAGGCACAGATACGCAGTATTTT.

V and J are TRBV7-9 and TRBJ2-1, with 8 positions matching TRBD2. With 5 bases clipped from V and 2 bases from J, the junction kept 8 bases outside the gene matches. The CDR3 is made up of 16 amino acids. Germline CDR1 SEHNR, CDR2 FQNEAQ (reference sequence). CDR3 nucleotide sequence: TGTGCCAGCAGCCCGCGGGGTAGCGGGGCCTACAATGAGCAGTTCTTC. Its protein is CASSPRGSGAYNEQFF. The full variable domain, rest sourced from reference TRBV7-9 and TRBJ2-1, is DTGVSQNPRHKITKRGQNVTFRCDPISEHNRLYWYRQTLGQGPEFLTYFQNEAQLEKSRLLSDRFSAERPKGSFSTLEIQRTEQGDSAMYLCASSPRGSGAYNEQFFGPGTRLTVL.

V usage is TRBV7-7 and J usage is TRBJ2-5; maybe TRBD1 (5 bases). Germline V gene data show CDR1 as SSHAT and CDR2 as FNYEAQ (reference sequence). The CDR3 runs to 16 residues. The V end was cut by 1 base, the J end by 0 bases, with 12 bases between. The CDR3 sequence: CASSLVPGANQETQYF. In DNA, the CDR3 is TGTGCCAGCAGCTTAGTCCCTGGGGCAAACCAAGAGACCCAGTACTTC.

The table lists this clonotype with a few counts. The chain uses TRBV20-1 and TRBJ2-3, with D unresolved. The CDR3 runs to 14 residues. V shed 4 bases and J shed 1 base, with 12 bases lying between them. Germline lookup yields CDR1 DFQATT and CDR2 SNEGSKA (reference sequence). CDR3 nucleotide sequence: TGCAGTGCTAAAAGTGGCCGGGGCACAGATACGCAGTATTTT. Protein: CSAKSGRGTDTQYF.